The following is a T cell receptor beta chain sequence with its context. Sequencing used immunoSEQ multiplex PCR; TCRdb keeps in-frame clones, though not all of them. The sample holds 55,000 to 70,000 clones, just under 85% seen once. The sample belongs to a study of OX40 agonist ivuxolimab in advanced cancers. Whole-study context: Of mixed ages from about 23 to 85 and averaging about 60 years, the group was approximately 84% male.

CDR1 and CDR2 (germline): MDHEN, SYDVKM. There are 15 residues in the CDR3. V lost 4 bases and J lost 2; bases outside the gene matches: 6. Enrollment shut out patients with autoimmune disease history or systemic immunosuppression. The receptor was derived from an adult with an advanced solid tumor such as melanoma, head and neck, liver or kidney cancer. The chain couples TRBV28 to TRBJ1-1; 8 positions agree with TRBD1. Specimen: CD4+ or CD8+ T cells sorted from blood, collected in a trial of the OX40 agonist ivuxolimab. In DNA, the CDR3 is TGTGCCAGCAGTTCAGGGGGCTGGACTAACACTGAAGCTTTCTTT. Translation gives CASSSGGWTNTEAFF.